This TCR beta chain is from a study of identical twins. General observations from the study: Among out-of-frame alpha sequences shared by twins, low generation probability occurred in excess.

Via MiXCR, TCRdb re-called the 5' RACE reads, giving one row per CDR3 protein. Found here are 250,000 or so distinct CDR3 sequences, 5.5% to 7% of them singletons; the top ten hold about 3.6%. The sample holds many counts of this clonotype. Its cognate antigen is unknown. The germline gives CDR1 DFQATT, CDR2 SNEGSKA (reference sequence). CDR3 length equals 14 residues. The sample was also linked to a second study, of yellow fever vaccine responses in identical twins.

Sequencing was done on a sample of memory (CD45RO+) T cells sorted from blood. The chain has TRBV20-1 and TRBJ1-5; maybe TRBD1 (5 bases). The receptor's source is a woman aged 18-30 years in good health. The CDR3 loop reads CSTDGTGGVQPQHF. CDR3 sequence (DNA): TGCAGCACCGATGGGACGGGTGGGGTCCAGCCCCAGCATTTT.